The 18 T cell receptor beta chains reported below all come from one sample, sequenced in a study of cytomegalovirus exposure and HLA in healthy donors. 60 Vbeta and 13 Jbeta primers were used in PCR. Measured with immunoSEQ multiplex PCR; TCRdb has only the in-frame clones, and not every one. The sample holds 70,000 to 80,000 clones, almost 85% seen once. Sequenced: PBMCs. The receptor set was obtained from a man aged 18 to 29 in good health and CMV-seronegative.

The chain couples TRBV12-5 to TRBJ2-2, with 8 bases that match TRBD1. Looked up from germline, CDR1 is LGHNT and CDR2 is FRNRAP. V shed 0 bases and J 1 base; nucleotides not matched to a gene: 16. The CDR3 extends over 21 amino acids. CDR3 coding DNA: TGTGCTAGTGGTTTGGTACCCGTTCTCCGACAGGGGAGAATGAACACCGGGGAGCTGTTTTTT. Translation gives CASGLVPVLRQGRMNTGELFF.

The J gene is TRBJ2-7, the V gene TRBV7-2, with D perhaps TRBD1 (5 bases). CDR1 and CDR2 (germline): SGHTA, FQGNSA. V lost 2 bases, J lost 0 bases, and 11 bases lay in between. The CDR3 is 15 residues long. The CDR3 nucleotides are TGTGCCAGCAGCTTACGAGGTGACAGCTCCTACGAGCAGTACTTC. The encoded protein is CASSLRGDSSYEQYF.

The genes are TRBV30 and TRBJ1-4; possible D gene TRBD1, 5 bases. The germline CDR1 and CDR2 sequences are GTSNPN and SVGIG (reference sequence). Trimming took off 2 bases at V and 8 bases at J, with 12 bases between the two ends. This CDR3 has 13 amino acids. Here the CDR3 reads CAWSSRAGEKLFF. CDR3 in DNA: TGTGCCTGGAGTTCCAGGGCGGGAGAAAAACTGTTTTTT.

The chain employs TRBV6-5 and TRBJ1-1; tentative D call: TRBD1 (5 bases). Germline assignment: CDR1 MNHEY and CDR2 SVGAGI. V shed 11 bases and J shed 4 bases, with 23 bases lying between them. CDR3 length: 15 amino acids. The CDR3 DNA follows: TGTGCCGCCTTCCCCTGGGCAGGGATTGGCACTGAAGCTTTCTTT. It specifies CAAFPWAGIGTEAFF.

The V gene is TRBV9, the J gene TRBJ2-7; D might be TRBD1 (5 bases). Germline values: CDR1 SGDLS, CDR2 YYNGEE. The CDR3 is 14 amino acids. V dropped 4 bases and J dropped 5 bases, with 16 bases sitting between them. The chain's CDR3 is CASSPTGQGDEQYF. The CDR3, as DNA: TGTGCCAGCAGCCCAACAGGACAAGGGGACGAGCAGTACTTC.

The CDR3 DNA is TGTGCCTGGAGCCCCCGGCTGGGGGGGGTGGATACGCAGTATTTT. This sequence encodes CAWSPRLGGVDTQYF. V usage is TRBV30 and J usage is TRBJ2-3, with 7 positions matching TRBD2. The CDR3 totals 15 residues. Germline V lookup: CDR1 GTSNPN, CDR2 SVGIG (reference sequence). Trimming took 3 bases from V and 6 from J; bases not matched to a gene: 12.

For this clone: Its ends do not fully match the called genes, so a read error is possible. This chain connects TRBV15 to TRBJ2-6; weak D call: TRBD1 (5 bases). The CDR3 is 18 residues long. Germline lookup yields CDR1 LNHNV and CDR2 YYDKDF (reference sequence). The CDR3 sequence is CASSRAQGMGSGANVLTF. The CDR3 DNA follows: TGTGCCAGCAGCAGAGCCCAGGGAATGGGCTCTGGGGCCAACGTCCTGACTTTC.

This clone appeared a single time. The chain has TRBV28 and TRBJ1-2; possibly TRBD1 for D (6 bases). This CDR3 is 14 amino acids long. V lost 5 bases and J 5 bases, leaving 15 bases between the germline ends. Germline CDR1 and CDR2: MDHEN and SYDVKM. CDR3 nucleotides: TGTGCCAGCAGTGTCGCCGGGACAACTTATGGCTACACCTTC. It codes for CASSVAGTTYGYTF.

The chain carries TRBV27 and TRBJ2-3; D might be TRBD2 (6 bases). The germline V gene has CDR1 MNHEY and CDR2 SMNVEV (reference sequence). The V gene lost 2 bases and the J gene lost 1 base, with 7 bases spanning the gap. This CDR3 region has 14 residues. This CDR3 reads CASSLASGTDTQYF. CDR3 bases: TGTGCCAGCAGTTTAGCTAGCGGCACAGATACGCAGTATTTT.

The J gene is TRBJ1-1, the V gene TRBV19; 9 bases map to TRBD1. Germline-derived CDR1 and CDR2 are LNHDA and SQIVND (reference sequence). The CDR3 covers 14 residues. Losses at the gene ends were 7 bases for V and 2 bases for J; bases not matched to a gene: 5. CDR3 region: CASTRDRVNTEAFF. For the CDR3, the DNA is TGTGCCAGTACTCGGGACAGGGTCAACACTGAAGCTTTCTTT.

This chain links TRBV5-6 with TRBJ2-7; D is perhaps TRBD2 (6 bases). The CDR3 extends over 13 amino acids. CDR1 is SGHDT and CDR2 is YYEEEE in the germline V gene. V dropped 4 bases and J dropped 2 bases, with 10 bases sitting between them. CDR3 loop: CASSVGGAYEQYF. DNA of the CDR3: TGTGCCAGCAGCGTCGGCGGGGCCTACGAGCAGTACTTC.

The chain has TRBV5-1 and TRBJ2-7, with D tentatively TRBD2 (5 bases). CDR1 and CDR2 from the germline V gene are SGHRS and YFSETQ. Trimming left V 4 bases short and J 7 bases short, with 12 bases between. The CDR3 sequence is 12 residues long. CDR3 protein: CASSPERGEQYF. DNA for the CDR3: TGCGCCAGCAGCCCCGAGAGAGGGGAGCAGTACTTC.

This clone showed up just once. The chain is built from TRBV11-2 and TRBJ1-1; 8 nucleotides line up with TRBD1. This CDR3 spans 15 amino acids. CDR1 is SGHAT, CDR2 FQNNGV, per germline. The V gene end was trimmed by 2 bases and the J gene end by 6 bases; junction bases not matched to a gene: 8. The CDR3 nucleotides read TGTGCCAGCAGCTTAACCCCAGGGGGCCCCGCTGAAGCTTTCTTT. Translated, it gives CASSLTPGGPAEAFF.

The V gene is TRBV28, the J gene TRBJ1-1, with D tentatively TRBD1 (6 bases). Trimming shortened V by 5 bases and J by 5 bases, and 15 bases separated the two germline ends. Per the germline V gene, CDR1 is MDHEN and CDR2 is SYDVKM. The CDR3 is 14 amino acids. The CDR3 DNA is TGTGCCAGCAGTCTTCGGGGGGGGCGGACTGAAGCTTTCTTT. Amino acid sequence: CASSLRGGRTEAFF. Using reference TRBV28 and TRBJ1-1 for the parts outside the CDR3, the full variable domain is DVKVTQSSRYLVKRTGEKVFLECVQDMDHENMFWYRQDPGLGLRLIYFSYDVKMKEKGDIPEGYSVSREKKERFSLILESASTNQTSMYLCASSLRGGRTEAFFGQGTRLTVV.

Note on this clone: One end of the junction is discordant with germline, which a read error may explain. The V and J genes are TRBV7-7 and TRBJ2-7; 7 positions match TRBD1. The CDR3 is made up of 13 amino acids. The germline V gene encodes CDR1 SSHAT and CDR2 FNYEAQ (reference sequence). CDR3 coding DNA: TGTGCTAGCAGCCGAGACAGGGACGACGAGCAGTACTTC. Protein sequence: CASSRDRDDEQYF.

This chain connects TRBV10-3 to TRBJ2-7, with D perhaps TRBD2 (6 bases). Per germline, CDR1 ENHRY and CDR2 SYGVKD. V was shortened by 5 bases and J by 5 bases, with 19 bases between the two germline ends. This CDR3 has 15 amino acids. CDR3 nucleotides: TGTGCCATCAGTACGGCGCAGGACTATCCTGACGAGCAGTACTTC. It codes for CAISTAQDYPDEQYF.

This chain joins TRBV28 and TRBJ2-3; D is ambiguous. Trimming shortened V by 5 bases and J by 0 bases, and 9 bases separated the two germline ends. Germline values: CDR1 MDHEN, CDR2 SYDVKM. This CDR3 is built from 14 residues. The CDR3 nucleotides are TGTGCCAGCAGTATTCAGGCTAGCACAGATACGCAGTATTTT. It codes for CASSIQASTDTQYF.

This chain uses TRBV13 with TRBJ1-1; 9 positions agree with TRBD1. V lost 3 bases and J lost 10; bases outside the gene matches: 12. The CDR3 spans 15 residues. CDR1 is PRHDT, CDR2 FYEKMQ, per germline (reference sequence). The CDR3 DNA follows: TGTGCCAGCAGCTTGGGACAGGGTAGGGGGTATGCAGCTTTCTTT. Translating gives CASSLGQGRGYAAFF. Full variable domain (missing parts from reference TRBV13 and TRBJ1-1): AAGVIQSPRHLIKEKRETATLKCYPIPRHDTVYWYQQGPGQDPQFLISFYEKMQSDKGSIPDRFSAQQFSDYHSELNMSSLELGDSALYFCASSLGQGRGYAAFFGQGTRLTVV.